Shown below are 29 T cell receptor beta chains from a single sample sequenced in a study of cytomegalovirus exposure and HLA in healthy donors. PCR was performed using 60 Vbeta and 13 Jbeta primers. The protocol was immunoSEQ multiplex PCR, while the TCRdb copy is restricted to in-frame clones and leaves out a portion. The sample records over 100,000 clones, about four fifths being singletons. Material: PBMCs. The receptors stem from a young man in good health and CMV-seropositive.

The chain links TRBV30 to TRBJ1-2, with D possibly being TRBD1 (5 bases). The V end lost 4 bases, the J end lost 7 bases, and 13 bases lay between the germline ends. The CDR3 is 12 residues long. In germline, CDR1 is GTSNPN, CDR2 SVGIG (reference sequence). The DNA for the CDR3 is TGTGCCTGGACGAGTGACAGTGGTGGCTACACCTTC. It specifies CAWTSDSGGYTF. The entire variable domain, with the rest obtained from reference TRBV30 and TRBJ1-2, is as follows: SQTIHQWPATLVQPVGSPLSLECTVEGTSNPNLYWYRQAAGRGLQLLFYSVGIGQISSEVPQNLSASRPQDRQFILSSKKLLLSDSGFYLCAWTSDSGGYTFGSGTRLTVV.

This clone was counted a few times. The rearrangement links TRBV13 to TRBJ2-3; 10 bases are shared with TRBD2. V shed 1 base and J 1 base; nucleotides not matched to a gene: 5. From germline, CDR1 is PRHDT and CDR2 FYEKMQ (reference sequence). The CDR3 contains 17 residues. The CDR3 loop reads CASSLELAGPGTDTQYF. CDR3 bases: TGTGCCAGCAGCTTAGAACTAGCGGGGCCGGGCACAGATACGCAGTATTTT.

This chain joins TRBV10-3 and TRBJ2-3; the D gene is possibly TRBD1 (6 bases). Germline CDR1 and CDR2: ENHRY and SYGVKD. The CDR3 has 14 amino acids. V lost 6 bases and J 2 bases, leaving 12 bases between the germline ends. The CDR3 reads CAIRSGHLTDTQYF. Here the CDR3 DNA reads TGTGCCATCAGATCGGGACACCTCACAGATACGCAGTATTTT.

V and J are TRBV19 and TRBJ1-4, with a weak D call TRBD1 (6 bases). In germline, CDR1 is LNHDA, CDR2 SQIVND (reference sequence). V was pared by 5 bases and J by 14 bases, with 18 bases between. This CDR3 contains 13 residues. CDR3 sequence (DNA): TGTGCCAGTAGTCCAACCCGGGACAATTTGCTGTTTTTT. Protein product: CASSPTRDNLLFF.

V usage is TRBV5-1 and J usage is TRBJ2-5; D might be TRBD1 (5 bases). V lost 7 bases and J 1 base, leaving 14 bases between the germline ends. Germline lookup yields CDR1 SGHRS and CDR2 YFSETQ. The CDR3 has 14 residues. The CDR3, as DNA: TGCGCCAGCGGAAGGGGTCCGATCCAAGAGACCCAGTACTTC. This codes for CASGRGPIQETQYF.

The gene calls are TRBV29-1 and TRBJ2-7, with D perhaps matching TRBD1 (5 bases). The germline V and J ends were trimmed by 6 bases and 5 bases, with 20 bases remaining between them. In germline, CDR1 is SQVTM, CDR2 ANQGSEA. This CDR3 has 14 residues. CDR3 in amino acids: CSVLGLVVTDEQYF. The CDR3 bases are TGCAGCGTCCTGGGGCTAGTCGTGACAGACGAGCAGTACTTC.

This clone has only one observation. The rearrangement links TRBV2 to TRBJ2-3; D is perhaps TRBD1 (6 bases). Trimming stripped 7 bases from V and 2 bases from J, with 13 bases between. This CDR3 has 14 amino acids. CDR1 is SNHLY, CDR2 FYNNEI, per germline. The CDR3: CASTRQANTDTQYF. The CDR3 DNA reads as TGTGCCAGCACCCGACAGGCTAACACAGATACGCAGTATTTT.

The gene calls are TRBV6-1 and TRBJ2-3; TRBD2 matches at 7 bases. From germline, CDR1 is MNHNS and CDR2 SASEGT. Trimming cost V 6 bases and J 4 bases; bases outside gene matches: 10. The CDR3 has 15 amino acids. The CDR3 region has the DNA TGTGCCAGCAGGGGGGGAGGGCTTTTCTCAGATACGCAGTATTTT. Translating it yields CASRGGGLFSDTQYF.

The V gene is TRBV19, the J gene TRBJ2-5, with 11 bases lining up with TRBD2. The CDR3 has 16 residues. After removal of 5 bases from V and 2 bases from J, the junction contained 7 bases not matched to a gene. Per germline, CDR1 LNHDA and CDR2 SQIVND (reference sequence). The DNA for the CDR3 is TGTGCCAGTAGTCCACGGACTAGCGGGTTTCAAGAGACCCAGTACTTC. Encoded protein: CASSPRTSGFQETQYF.

V gene TRBV7-9 combines with J gene TRBJ2-2; maybe TRBD1 (6 bases). CDR3 size: 16 residues. Germline CDR1 and CDR2: SEHNR and FQNEAQ (reference sequence). V was cut by 5 bases and J by 4 bases, with 17 bases left in between. The CDR3 here is CASSPPQWGRTGELFF. The CDR3 DNA reads TGTGCCAGCAGCCCCCCCCAATGGGGGCGCACCGGGGAGCTGTTTTTT.

J is TRBJ2-7 and V is TRBV29-1, with D possibly matching TRBD1 (5 bases). The germline V gene has CDR1 SQVTM and CDR2 ANQGSEA. The CDR3 totals 16 residues. Trimming shortened V by 6 bases and J by 2 bases, and 23 bases separated the two germline ends. The CDR3 bases are TGCAGCGTCCGGTTCCCGGGTCCCACAGGCCCCTACGAGCAGTACGTC. Protein product: CSVRFPGPTGPYEQYV.

This chain connects TRBV30 to TRBJ2-1, with D maybe TRBD2 (8 bases). The CDR3 runs 12 residues. The V end lost 3 bases, the J end lost 14 bases, and 17 bases lay between the germline ends. Germline V gene lookup returns CDR1 GTSNPN and CDR2 SVGIG (reference sequence). This CDR3 reads CAWRTGREVKFF. The CDR3 DNA reads as TGTGCCTGGAGGACAGGGCGGGAGGTAAAGTTCTTC.

This chain uses TRBV5-1 with TRBJ1-2; 7 bases line up with TRBD1. This CDR3 spans 15 amino acids. The J segment lost 4 bases and the V segment lost 4 bases, leaving 10 bases of the junction unmatched. Germline values: CDR1 SGHRS, CDR2 YFSETQ. The CDR3 spells CASSAGHRGVYGYTF. For the CDR3, the DNA is TGCGCCAGCAGCGCGGGGCACAGGGGAGTCTATGGCTACACCTTC.

This rearrangement joins TRBV6-5 to TRBJ2-3, with a possible D match to TRBD1 (6 bases). Deletions cut 11 bases from V and 4 bases from J, with 22 bases between. The CDR3 length is 15 residues. Germline V gene data show CDR1 as MNHEY and CDR2 as SVGAGI. The CDR3 spells CAVGGMAGWADTQYF. CDR3 sequence (DNA): TGTGCCGTAGGGGGAATGGCAGGCTGGGCAGATACGCAGTATTTT.

The chain links TRBV9 to TRBJ2-5; 10 positions match TRBD2. The CDR3 contains 15 residues. The V and J ends lost 1 base and 5 bases, in that order; junction bases with no gene match: 5. In germline, CDR1 is SGDLS, CDR2 YYNGEE. The CDR3 protein is CASSVSGGAYETQYF. DNA of the CDR3: TGTGCCAGCAGCGTAAGCGGGGGGGCCTACGAGACCCAGTACTTC.

The chain combines TRBV30 with TRBJ2-1, with 8 bases matching TRBD2. V lost 0 bases, J lost 4 bases, and 5 bases stayed unmatched. This CDR3 has 15 amino acids. CDR1 GTSNPN and CDR2 SVGIG come from the germline V gene (reference sequence). For the CDR3, the DNA is TGTGCCTGGAGTGTACTAGCGGTAGCTTACAATGAGCAGTTCTTC. Translation: CAWSVLAVAYNEQFF. The variable domain in full, completed from reference TRBV30 and TRBJ2-1, reads SQTIHQWPATLVQPVGSPLSLECTVEGTSNPNLYWYRQAAGRGLQLLFYSVGIGQISSEVPQNLSASRPQDRQFILSSKKLLLSDSGFYLCAWSVLAVAYNEQFFGPGTRLTVL.

This sequence joins TRBV5-6 and TRBJ1-3, with 7 bases matching TRBD1. After removal of 4 bases from V and 6 bases from J, the junction contained 4 bases not matched to a gene. CDR3 length: 13 amino acids. The germline V gene has CDR1 SGHDT and CDR2 YYEEEE. In DNA, the CDR3 is TGTGCCAGCAGCCCCGGGACAGAAAACACCATATATTTT. This translates into CASSPGTENTIYF.

The chain employs TRBV9 and TRBJ2-7, with D maybe TRBD2 (5 bases). Per the germline V gene, CDR1 is SGDLS and CDR2 is YYNGEE. The CDR3 spans 14 residues. The ends were cut back, 4 bases at V and 0 bases at J, with 11 bases in the middle. The CDR3 loop is CASSPRTSSYEQYF. Written as DNA, the CDR3 is TGTGCCAGCAGCCCAAGAACTAGCTCCTACGAGCAGTACTTC.

This clone was observed a single time. The chain carries TRBV28 and TRBJ2-7, with D perhaps TRBD2 (5 bases). Germline values: CDR1 MDHEN, CDR2 SYDVKM. The V end was cut by 1 base, the J end by 6 bases, with 13 bases between. This CDR3 is 14 amino acids long. The CDR3 DNA reads TGTGCCAGCAGTTTATCTGGGAGACCTTTCGAGCAGTACTTC. Translation: CASSLSGRPFEQYF. Using reference TRBV28 and TRBJ2-7 for the parts outside the CDR3, the full variable domain is DVKVTQSSRYLVKRTGEKVFLECVQDMDHENMFWYRQDPGLGLRLIYFSYDVKMKEKGDIPEGYSVSREKKERFSLILESASTNQTSMYLCASSLSGRPFEQYFGPGTRLTVT.

V is TRBV6-5 and J is TRBJ2-7, with D perhaps TRBD1 (5 bases). The V gene lost 4 bases and the J gene lost 3 bases, with 13 bases spanning the gap. CDR3 length equals 14 residues. CDR1 and CDR2 from the germline V gene are MNHEY and SVGAGI. The CDR3 region is CASSLGPRSYEQYV. The CDR3 coding sequence is TGTGCCAGCAGTTTGGGGCCTCGGAGCTACGAGCAGTACGTC.

With regard to this clone: The junction differs from germline at one of its ends, possibly a read error. V and J are TRBV28 and TRBJ1-2; no firm D call. The germline CDR1 and CDR2 sequences are MDHEN and SYDVKM. The CDR3 loop spans 14 amino acids. The CDR3 loop is CASSSPTRNYGYIF. The DNA for the CDR3 is TGTGCCAGCAGTAGCCCTACGAGGAACTATGGCTACATCTTC.

The genes are TRBV7-3 and TRBJ2-5; D unclear. The end of the DNA is better explained by TRBJ2-7, so the J call may be wrong. Germline V gene sequence: CDR1 SGHTA, CDR2 FQGTGA. This CDR3 spans 13 amino acids. The CDR3 protein is CASSLGLGHEQYF. The DNA for the CDR3 is TGTGCCAGCAGCTTAGGTTTGGGCCACGAGCAGTACTTC.

The chain joins TRBV2 to TRBJ1-5; a weak D match, TRBD1 (6 bases). Trimming took off 4 bases at V and 4 bases at J, with 14 bases between the two ends. Germline loops: CDR1 SNHLY, CDR2 FYNNEI. The CDR3 consists of 15 residues. CDR3 in DNA: TGTGCCAGCAGTGTAGAAGGGGGGGAAAATCAGCCCCAGCATTTT. Translation: CASSVEGGENQPQHF.

The chain joins TRBV7-6 to TRBJ2-2; D not certain. Trimming took 1 base from V and 4 from J, leaving 7 bases between them. Germline V lookup: CDR1 SGHVS, CDR2 FNYEAQ. This CDR3 contains 14 residues. The CDR3 reads CASSLVGITGELFF. The CDR3 DNA is TGTGCCAGCAGCTTAGTGGGCATCACCGGGGAGCTGTTTTTT.

The chain uses TRBV30 and TRBJ2-1, with 10 bases identical to TRBD2. This CDR3 has 14 amino acids. Germline lookup yields CDR1 GTSNPN and CDR2 SVGIG (reference sequence). V was clipped by 4 bases and J by 8 bases; unmatched bases: 8. CDR3 nucleotides: TGTGCCTGGACTAGCGGGAGTTCAGTCCATGAGCAGTTCTTC. This encodes CAWTSGSSVHEQFF.

The gene calls are TRBV6-1 and TRBJ2-4, with TRBD1 matching over 9 bases. With 5 bases clipped from V and 5 bases from J, the junction kept 7 bases outside the gene matches. CDR3 length: 15 amino acids. Per the germline V gene, CDR1 is MNHNS and CDR2 is SASEGT. Here the CDR3 DNA reads TGTGCCAGCAGTCCACGGGACAGGGCCCAAAACATTCAGTACTTC. It codes for CASSPRDRAQNIQYF.

For this clone: Other DNA sequences from this sample encode an identical CDR3 as well. The chain couples TRBV5-1 to TRBJ2-3; TRBD2 agrees at 7 bases. Per germline, CDR1 SGHRS and CDR2 YFSETQ. This CDR3 comprises 14 residues. Unmatched junction bases numbered 0, after V lost 1 base and J lost 1 base. The CDR3 bases are TGCGCCAGCAGCTTGACTAGCGGCACAGATACGCAGTATTTT. Encoded protein: CASSLTSGTDTQYF.

The gene calls are TRBV5-1 and TRBJ1-2; 10 nucleotides agree with TRBD1. Germline-derived CDR1 and CDR2 are SGHRS and YFSETQ. The CDR3 sequence is 17 residues long. With V trimmed by 2 bases and J by 8 bases, 15 bases remained unmatched. CDR3 nucleotide sequence: TGCGCCAGCAGCTTAGGGCCTGCCAGGGACAGGGGAACCGGCTACACCTTC. Its translation: CASSLGPARDRGTGYTF. Full variable domain (remainder filled in from reference TRBV5-1 and TRBJ1-2): KAGVTQTPRYLIKTRGQQVTLSCSPISGHRSVSWYQQTPGQGLQFLFEYFSETQRNKGNFPGRFSGRQFSNSRSEMNVSTLELGDSALYLCASSLGPARDRGTGYTFGSGTRLTVV.

For this clone: A junction end diverges from the germline sequence, so it may reflect a read error. At the DNA level, this CDR3 is encoded by other sequences in the same sample as well. The V call is TRBV5-6, the J call TRBJ1-2; no firm D call. Germline V CDR1 and CDR2: SGHDT, YYEEEE. CDR3 length: 13 amino acids. The CDR3 sequence is CASSVQTNYGYTF. The CDR3 bases are TGTGCCAGCAGCGTACAGACTAACTATGGTTACACCTTC.